Listed below are T cell receptor beta chains from one sample, sequenced in a study of post-analysis software for immune sequencing data. MiXCR, run by TCRdb on the PCR reads, gives a single entry per CDR3 protein. This table has approximately 690,000 distinct CDR3 sequences, approximately 59% appearing once. The sample taken for sequencing was blood. Receptors were obtained from a girl aged 2 to 10 with multiple sclerosis. Each CDR3 is given with its conserved first and last residue. D genes are given only for firm matches. The size field is filled for only some rows; it gives once, few, many or a size class.

v_gene	abundance	len	d_gene	j_gene	CDR3nt	CDR3aa
TRBV29-1	once	11	NA	TRBJ2-7	TGCAGCGTTGTTGGCTTAGGCGAGCAGTACTTC	CSVVGLGEQYF
TRBV10-3	once	15	NA	TRBJ2-3	TGTGCCATCAGTGAGTCTCACGGGGGAGGCGATACGCAGTATTTT	CAISESHGGGDTQYF
TRBV7-8	NA	15	TRBD2	TRBJ2-2	TGTGCCAGCAGCTTCCTAGCGGGGGCCACCGGGGAGCTGTTTTTT	CASSFLAGATGELFF
TRBV29-1	few	14	TRBD1	TRBJ2-5	TGCAGCGTTGAGAGACAGGGCATTGTAGAGACCCAGTACTTC	CSVERQGIVETQYF
TRBV7-8	NA	16	NA	TRBJ1-5	TGTGCCAGCAGCTTAGGTGGTAGAGGGCTCAATCAGCCCCAGCATTTT	CASSLGGRGLNQPQHF
TRBV7-2	NA	16	NA	TRBJ2-1	TGTGCCAGCAGCTTAGATCGCATCCAACTCGGGAATGAGCAGTTCTTC	CASSLDRIQLGNEQFF
TRBV6-5	few	15	NA	TRBJ2-7	TGTGCCAGCAGTTACTCTCGGCTAGCGTATGGCGAGCAGTACTTC	CASSYSRLAYGEQYF
TRBV27	once	16	NA	TRBJ2-3	TGTGCCAGCAGTTTAAAAGGGCGGAGTAGCACAGATACGCAGTATTTT	CASSLKGRSSTDTQYF
TRBV6-4	NA	20	TRBD1	TRBJ1-5	TGTGCCAGCAGTGACTCGTGTGTGGGACAGCTACTTCGGAGCAATCAGCCCCAGCATTTT	CASSDSCVGQLLRSNQPQHF
TRBV20-1	NA	14	NA	TRBJ1-6	TGCAGTGTCGCTGGGGGGAGGGCGCGCTCACCCCTCCACTTT	CSVAGGRARSPLHF
TRBV20-1	NA	14	TRBD1	TRBJ1-1	TGCAGTGCTCCCCCCCCCGGGACAGTACGTGAAGCTTTCTTT	CSAPPPGTVREAFF
TRBV29-1	NA	11	NA	TRBJ1-4	TGCAGCGCGGGATTTCCTGAAAAACTGTTTTTT	CSAGFPEKLFF
TRBV4-1	NA	15	NA	TRBJ2-1	TGCGCCAGCAGCCCCGACCCGAACCTCCTCAATGAGCAGTTCTTC	CASSPDPNLLNEQFF
TRBV5-1	few	13	NA	TRBJ2-4	TGCGCCAGCAGCTTACAGAGGGAAAACATTCAGTACTTC	CASSLQRENIQYF
TRBV4-1	few	17	TRBD2	TRBJ2-5	TGCGCCAGCAGCCAAGCTAATATGGGACTAGCAATAAGGGAGCAGTACTTC	CASSQANMGLAIREQYF
TRBV7-9	few	13	NA	TRBJ1-2	TGTGCCAGCAGCGGGACGGGGGACTATGGCTACACCTTC	CASSGTGDYGYTF
TRBV15	NA	14	TRBD1	TRBJ1-4	TGTGCCACCCGGGCGGGGACAGAGAATGAAAAACTGTTTTTT	CATRAGTENEKLFF
TRBV12-3/TRBV12-4	NA	15	NA	TRBJ2-7	TGTGCCAGCAGTTTAGGACGGCAGCCCCCCTACGAGCAGTACTTC	CASSLGRQPPYEQYF
TRBV20-1	few	13	NA	TRBJ1-2	TGCAGTGGGGTAGAGGGAGGGGGATATGGCTACACCTTC	CSGVEGGGYGYTF
TRBV5-1	NA	12	NA	TRBJ2-2	TGCGCCAGCAGCTTAAGCGGAGGGGAGCTGTTTTTT	CASSLSGGELFF
TRBV7-9	NA	13	NA	TRBJ1-2	TGTGCCAGCAGCTTAGGGGCGGACGATGGCTACACCTTC	CASSLGADDGYTF
TRBV29-1	NA	13	NA	TRBJ1-1	TGCAGCGTTGATAGACAGATGAACACTGAAGCTTTCTTT	CSVDRQMNTEAFF
TRBV20-1	NA	12	NA	TRBJ2-5	TGCAGTGCTAGATACAACCAAGAGACCCAGTACTTC	CSARYNQETQYF
TRBV15	NA	16	TRBD2	TRBJ2-3	TGTGCCACCAGCAGTGAGGTTAGCGGGAGTCCAGATACGCAGTATTTT	CATSSEVSGSPDTQYF
TRBV10-3	NA	13	NA	TRBJ2-5	TGTGCCATCAGCCCCGGGACACAAGGGACCCAGTACTTC	CAISPGTQGTQYF
TRBV20-1	few	14	TRBD2	TRBJ2-1	TGCAGTGCTAGAAAGCGGGAGGGTTGGAATGAGCAGTTCTTC	CSARKREGWNEQFF
TRBV2	NA	14	NA	TRBJ2-3	TGTGCCAGCAGTGAAGCGGGAAGTGAACATACGCAGTATTTT	CASSEAGSEHTQYF
TRBV10-3	few	15	NA	TRBJ2-1	TGTGCCATCAGTGAGTGGGAGGGGGGCTACAATGAGCAGTTCTTC	CAISEWEGGYNEQFF
TRBV6-1	few	14	NA	TRBJ2-5	TGTGCCAGCAGTGAACCGGCTAGGAGTGGGACCCAGTACTTC	CASSEPARSGTQYF
TRBV4-1	NA	14	NA	TRBJ2-1	TGCGCCAGCAGCCACGCTGGACTTTTCAATGAGCAGTTCTTC	CASSHAGLFNEQFF
TRBV4-3	NA	17	NA	TRBJ2-3	TGCGCCAGCAGCCAAGATCTCGACATACCTTCCACAGATACGCAGTATTTT	CASSQDLDIPSTDTQYF
TRBV7-9	few	15	TRBD1	TRBJ1-2	TGTGCCAGCAGCTTAGGGGGACAGATTAACTATGGCTACACCTTC	CASSLGGQINYGYTF
TRBV2	NA	20	TRBD2	TRBJ2-1	TGTGCCAGTGGAGATCGCGGGCTAGCGGGAGGGCTGAGCTCCTACAATGAGCAGTTCTTC	CASGDRGLAGGLSSYNEQFF
TRBV18	NA	14	NA	TRBJ2-1	TGTGCCAGCTCACCAACGCAGGGGCGCAATGAGCAGTTCTTC	CASSPTQGRNEQFF